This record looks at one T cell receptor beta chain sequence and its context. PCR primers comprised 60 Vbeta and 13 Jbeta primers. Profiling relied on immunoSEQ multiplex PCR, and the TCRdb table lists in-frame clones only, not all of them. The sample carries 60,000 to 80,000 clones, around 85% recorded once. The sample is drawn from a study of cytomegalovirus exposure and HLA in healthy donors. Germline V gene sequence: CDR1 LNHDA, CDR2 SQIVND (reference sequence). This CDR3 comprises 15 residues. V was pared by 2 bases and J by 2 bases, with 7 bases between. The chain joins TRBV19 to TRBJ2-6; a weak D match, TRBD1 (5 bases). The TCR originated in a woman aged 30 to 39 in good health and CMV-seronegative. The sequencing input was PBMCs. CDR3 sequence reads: CASSIQGTGANVLTF. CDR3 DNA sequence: TGTGCCAGTAGTATACAGGGCACTGGGGCCAACGTCCTGACTTTC.